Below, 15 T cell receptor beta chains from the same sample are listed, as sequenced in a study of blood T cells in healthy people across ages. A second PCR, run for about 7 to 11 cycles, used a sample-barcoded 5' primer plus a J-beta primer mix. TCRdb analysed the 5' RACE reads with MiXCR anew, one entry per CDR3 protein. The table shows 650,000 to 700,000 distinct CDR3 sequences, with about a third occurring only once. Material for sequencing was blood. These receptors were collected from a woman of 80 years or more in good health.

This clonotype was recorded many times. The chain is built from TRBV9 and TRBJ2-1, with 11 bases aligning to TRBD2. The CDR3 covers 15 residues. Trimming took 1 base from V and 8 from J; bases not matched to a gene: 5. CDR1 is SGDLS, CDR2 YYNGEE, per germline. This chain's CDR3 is CASSVLAGGVDEQFF. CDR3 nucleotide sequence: TGTGCCAGCAGCGTACTAGCGGGGGGCGTCGATGAGCAGTTCTTC.

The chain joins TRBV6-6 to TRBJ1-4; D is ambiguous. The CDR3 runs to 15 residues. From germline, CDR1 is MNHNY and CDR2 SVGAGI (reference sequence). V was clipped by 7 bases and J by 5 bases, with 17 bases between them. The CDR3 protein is CASTLALSRNEKLFF. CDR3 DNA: TGTGCCAGCACATTAGCGCTGAGCCGCAATGAAAAACTGTTTTTT.

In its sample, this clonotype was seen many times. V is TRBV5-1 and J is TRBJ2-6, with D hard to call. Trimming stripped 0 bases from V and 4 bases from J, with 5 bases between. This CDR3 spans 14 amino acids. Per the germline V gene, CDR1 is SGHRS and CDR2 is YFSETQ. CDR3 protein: CASSLGRGANVLTF. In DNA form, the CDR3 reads TGCGCCAGCAGCTTGGGGAGAGGGGCCAACGTCCTGACTTTC.

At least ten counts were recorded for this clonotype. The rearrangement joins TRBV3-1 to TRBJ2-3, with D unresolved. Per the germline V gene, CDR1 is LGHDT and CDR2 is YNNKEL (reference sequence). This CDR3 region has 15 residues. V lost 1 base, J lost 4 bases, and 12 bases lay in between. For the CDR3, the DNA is TGTGCCAGCAGCCAAGGGCTCCCCAAGGCAGATACGCAGTATTTT. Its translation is CASSQGLPKADTQYF.

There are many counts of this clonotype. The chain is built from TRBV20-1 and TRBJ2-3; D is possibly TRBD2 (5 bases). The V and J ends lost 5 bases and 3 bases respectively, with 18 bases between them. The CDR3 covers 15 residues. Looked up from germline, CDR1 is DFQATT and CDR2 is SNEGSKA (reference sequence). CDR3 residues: CSAYSINGKTDTQYF. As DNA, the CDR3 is TGCAGTGCTTATTCAATAAACGGGAAGACAGATACGCAGTATTTT.

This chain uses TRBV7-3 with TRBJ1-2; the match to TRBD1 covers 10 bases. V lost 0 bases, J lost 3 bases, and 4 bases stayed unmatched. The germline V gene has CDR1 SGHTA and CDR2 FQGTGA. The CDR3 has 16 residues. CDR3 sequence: CASSLTGGQGDYGYTF. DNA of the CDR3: TGTGCCAGCAGCTTAACTGGCGGACAGGGGGACTATGGCTACACCTTC.

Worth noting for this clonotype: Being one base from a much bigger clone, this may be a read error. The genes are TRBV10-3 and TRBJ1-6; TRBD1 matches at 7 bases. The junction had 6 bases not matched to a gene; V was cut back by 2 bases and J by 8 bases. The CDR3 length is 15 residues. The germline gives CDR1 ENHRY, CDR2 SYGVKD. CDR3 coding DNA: TGTGCCATCAGTGAGGGGCAGGGGGGTGATTCACCCCTCCACTTT. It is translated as CAISEGQGGDSPLHF.

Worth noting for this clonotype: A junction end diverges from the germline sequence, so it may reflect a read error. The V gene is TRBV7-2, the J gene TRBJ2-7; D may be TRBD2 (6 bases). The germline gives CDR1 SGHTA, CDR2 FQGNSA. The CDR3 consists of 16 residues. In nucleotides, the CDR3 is TGTGCCAGCGGCCCAAACAGGATTGGGACTTACTACAAGCAGTACTTC. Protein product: CASGPNRIGTYYKQYF. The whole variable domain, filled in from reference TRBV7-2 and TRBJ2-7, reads GAGVSQSPSNKVTEKGKDVELRCDPISGHTALYWYRQSLGQGLEFLIYFQGNSAPDKSGLPSDRFSAERTGGSVSTLTIQRTQQEDSAVYLCASGPNRIGTYYKQYFGPGTRLTVT.

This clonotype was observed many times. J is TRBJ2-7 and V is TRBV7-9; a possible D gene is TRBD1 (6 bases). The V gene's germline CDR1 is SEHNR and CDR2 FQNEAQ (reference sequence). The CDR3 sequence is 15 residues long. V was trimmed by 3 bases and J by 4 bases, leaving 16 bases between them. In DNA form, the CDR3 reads TGTGCCAGCAGCTTTTCCTGGACAGTGGAATACGAGCAGTACTTC. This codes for CASSFSWTVEYEQYF.

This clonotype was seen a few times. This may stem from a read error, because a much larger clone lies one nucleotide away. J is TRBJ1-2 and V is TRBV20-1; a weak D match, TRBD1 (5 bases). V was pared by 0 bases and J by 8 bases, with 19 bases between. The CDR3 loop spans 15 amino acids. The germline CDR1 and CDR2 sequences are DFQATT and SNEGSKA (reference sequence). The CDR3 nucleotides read TGCAGTGCTAGAGAGGGCGGCAGGGAGGGGAAAGGCTACACCTTC. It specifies CSAREGGREGKGYTF.

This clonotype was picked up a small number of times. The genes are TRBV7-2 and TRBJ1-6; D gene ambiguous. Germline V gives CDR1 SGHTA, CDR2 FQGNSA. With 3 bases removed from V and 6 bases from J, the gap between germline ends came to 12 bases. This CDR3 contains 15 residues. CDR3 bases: TGTGCCAGCAGCTTTTCCCGGGAACTTAATTCACCCCTCCACTTT. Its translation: CASSFSRELNSPLHF.

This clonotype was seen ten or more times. Here the CDR3 DNA reads TGTGCCAGCAGCTTGACCCCCTCGGGACAGAGCTACGAGCAGTACTTC. Translation gives CASSLTPSGQSYEQYF. The gene calls are TRBV13 and TRBJ2-7, with 7 bases lining up with TRBD1. The V and J ends lost 3 bases and 3 bases, in that order; junction bases with no gene match: 11. Per the germline V gene, CDR1 is PRHDT and CDR2 is FYEKMQ (reference sequence). The length of the CDR3 is 16 residues.

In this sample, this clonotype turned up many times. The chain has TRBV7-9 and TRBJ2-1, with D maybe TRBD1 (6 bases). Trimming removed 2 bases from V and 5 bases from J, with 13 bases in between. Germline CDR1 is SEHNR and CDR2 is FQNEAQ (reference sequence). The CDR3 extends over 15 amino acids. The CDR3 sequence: CASSLRQGINNEQFF. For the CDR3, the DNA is TGTGCCAGCAGCTTACGGCAGGGGATTAACAATGAGCAGTTCTTC.

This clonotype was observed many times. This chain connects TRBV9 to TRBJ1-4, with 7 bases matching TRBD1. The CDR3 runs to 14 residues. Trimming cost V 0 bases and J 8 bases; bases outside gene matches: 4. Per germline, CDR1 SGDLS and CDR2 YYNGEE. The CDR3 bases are TGTGCCAGCAGCGTAGATGAAGGGGGCGAAAAACTGTTTTTT. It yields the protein CASSVDEGGEKLFF.

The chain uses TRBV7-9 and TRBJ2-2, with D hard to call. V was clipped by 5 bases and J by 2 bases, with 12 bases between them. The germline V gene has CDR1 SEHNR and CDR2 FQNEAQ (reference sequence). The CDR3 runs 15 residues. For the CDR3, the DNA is TGTGCCAGCAGCCGGTTGACACAAAACACCGGGGAGCTGTTTTTT. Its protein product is CASSRLTQNTGELFF.